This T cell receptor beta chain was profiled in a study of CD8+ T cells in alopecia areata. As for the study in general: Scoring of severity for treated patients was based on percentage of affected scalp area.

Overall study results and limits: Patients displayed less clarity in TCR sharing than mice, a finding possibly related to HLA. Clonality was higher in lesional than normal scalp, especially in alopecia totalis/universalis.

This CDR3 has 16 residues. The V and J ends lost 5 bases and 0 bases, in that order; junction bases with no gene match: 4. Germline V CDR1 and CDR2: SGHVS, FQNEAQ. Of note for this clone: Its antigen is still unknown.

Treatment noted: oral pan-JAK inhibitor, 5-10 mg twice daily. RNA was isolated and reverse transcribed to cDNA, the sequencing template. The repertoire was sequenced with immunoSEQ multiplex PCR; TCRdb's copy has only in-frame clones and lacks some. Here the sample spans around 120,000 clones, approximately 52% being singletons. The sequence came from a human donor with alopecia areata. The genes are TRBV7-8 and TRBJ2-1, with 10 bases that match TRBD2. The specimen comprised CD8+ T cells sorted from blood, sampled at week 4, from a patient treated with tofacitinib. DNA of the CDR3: TGTGCCAGCAGCCCCAGCGGGGGGGCCTCCTACAATGAGCAGTTCTTC. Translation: CASSPSGGASYNEQFF. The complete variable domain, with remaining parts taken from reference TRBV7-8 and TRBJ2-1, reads GAGVSQSPRYKVAKRGQDVALRCDPISGHVSLFWYQQALGQGPEFLTYFQNEAQLDKSGLPSDRFFAERPEGSVSTLKIQRTQQEDSAVYLCASSPSGGASYNEQFFGPGTRLTVL.